Listed below are T cell receptor beta chains from one sample, sequenced in a study of blood T cell repertoires in COVID-19. TCRdb's table, derived via immunoSEQ multiplex PCR, lists solely in-frame clones and lacks some. The sample shows hundreds of thousands of clones, 85% to 90% of them seen only once. Sequencing used PBMCs or T cells enriched from blood (not recorded which). Receptors originate from a man younger than 35 who had recovered from COVID-19. Both conserved end residues are part of each CDR3. The D gene is left open where the match is weak. For some rows the clone size is stated as once, few or many, or as a class when expanded; others skip it.

v_call,d_call,j_call,clone_size,cdr3_aa,cdr3_nt
TRBV7-9,TRBD2,TRBJ2-1,.,CASSFSGGAYNEQFF,TGTGCCAGCAGCTTTAGCGGGGGGGCCTACAATGAGCAGTTCTTC
TRBV29-1,.,TRBJ2-1,.,CSVRDSRSYNEQFF,TGCAGCGTTCGGGACTCCCGCTCCTACAATGAGCAGTTCTTC
TRBV5-5,.,TRBJ1-5,.,CASSLESRGNQPQHF,TGTGCCAGCAGCTTGGAGTCGCGGGGAAATCAGCCCCAGCATTTT
TRBV19,.,TRBJ1-1,.,CASSIVQGGTEAFF,TGTGCCAGTAGTATCGTCCAGGGTGGGACTGAAGCTTTCTTT
TRBV19,TRBD1,TRBJ1-5,.,CATRTGEGFSNQPQHF,TGTGCCACTCGGACAGGGGAAGGGTTTAGCAATCAGCCCCAGCATTTT
TRBV19,.,TRBJ1-5,.,CASSMRGVQPQHF,TGTGCCAGTAGTATGCGGGGCGTGCAGCCCCAGCATTTT
TRBV10-1,TRBD1,TRBJ1-1,.,CASSETGEGTEAFF,TGCGCCAGCAGTGAGACAGGGGAAGGGACTGAAGCTTTCTTT
TRBV7-9,.,TRBJ2-7,.,CASSPSSNEQYF,TGTGCCAGCAGCCCCTCGAGTAACGAGCAGTACTTC
TRBV7-9,.,TRBJ2-1,once,CASSLMANEQFF,TGTGCCAGCAGCTTAATGGCCAATGAGCAGTTCTTC
TRBV5-1,TRBD2,TRBJ2-7,.,CASSQTSGTLGEQYF,TGCGCCAGCAGCCAGACTAGCGGAACTCTGGGCGAGCAGTACTTC
TRBV10-3,TRBD1,TRBJ1-3,.,CASRDSYSGNTIYF,TGTGCCAGCCGGGACAGTTACTCTGGAAACACCATATATTTT
TRBV20-1,.,TRBJ1-3,.,CSASDAGASSGNTIYF,TGCAGTGCTAGTGATGCGGGGGCCTCCTCTGGAAACACCATATATTTT
TRBV6-6,TRBD1,TRBJ1-1,few,CASSYSSGGAGTEAFF,TGTGCCAGCAGTTACTCGTCAGGGGGCGCGGGAACTGAAGCTTTCTTT
TRBV9,TRBD2,TRBJ2-5,once,CASRMTSGKETQYF,TGTGCCAGCAGAATGACTAGCGGGAAGGAGACCCAGTACTTC
TRBV3-1/TRBV3-2,.,TRBJ1-2,.,CASSQVPENYGYTF,TGTGCCAGCAGCCAAGTACCGGAGAACTATGGCTACACCTTC
TRBV2,.,TRBJ1-1,.,CASSFGAISTEAFF,TGTGCCAGTTCATTTGGGGCGATAAGCACTGAAGCTTTCTTT
TRBV28,.,TRBJ2-7,.,CASTGGYDEQYF,TGTGCCAGCACCGGGGGATACGACGAGCAGTACTTC
TRBV3-1/TRBV3-2,.,TRBJ1-4,.,CASSPNPVEKLFF,TGTGCCAGCAGCCCGAACCCGGTCGAAAAACTGTTTTTT
TRBV28,.,TRBJ2-7,.,CATEPGSSYEQYF,TGTGCCACCGAACCCGGGTCCTCCTACGAGCAGTACTTC
TRBV9,.,TRBJ2-3,.,CASSDPGTASTDTQYF,TGTGCCAGCAGTGATCCGGGAACGGCGAGCACAGATACGCAGTATTTT
TRBV27,.,TRBJ2-7,.,CASSFGVPYEQYF,TGTGCCAGCAGTTTTGGAGTCCCCTACGAGCAGTACTTC
TRBV30,TRBD2,TRBJ2-3,.,CAWIRGVRADTQYF,TGTGCCTGGATTCGGGGGGTCAGGGCAGATACGCAGTATTTT
TRBV18,.,TRBJ2-1,.,CASSPLSGADEQFF,TGTGCCAGCTCACCACTGTCAGGGGCCGATGAGCAGTTCTTC
TRBV27,.,TRBJ1-2,few,CASSLSKQGTGGYTF,TGTGCCAGCAGTTTATCGAAACAGGGTACTGGTGGCTACACCTTC
TRBV4-3,TRBD1,TRBJ2-4,.,CASSQDLVQGHRGAKNIQYF,TGCGCCAGCAGCCAAGACCTGGTACAGGGGCATAGGGGAGCCAAAAACATTCAGTACTTC
TRBV27,TRBD1,TRBJ1-1,.,CASSMTGDGTEAFF,TGTGCCAGCAGTATGACAGGGGATGGGACTGAAGCTTTCTTT
TRBV7-9,.,TRBJ1-6,.,CASSLSVNSPLHF,TGTGCCAGCAGCTTATCCGTTAATTCACCCCTCCACTTT
TRBV24-1,.,TRBJ1-2,.,CATSDSVGAANF,TGTGCCACCAGTGATTCCGTTGGGGCGGCCAACTTC
TRBV9,TRBD1,TRBJ1-4,.,CASSAGQGGEKLFF,TGTGCCAGCAGCGCGGGACAGGGGGGAGAAAAACTGTTTTTT
TRBV7-2,.,TRBJ1-6,once,CASSLRQSQSPLHF,TGTGCCAGCAGCTTGAGACAGTCACAATCACCCCTCCACTTT
TRBV28,TRBD1,TRBJ1-5,once,CASSLRGQGHSNQPQHF,TGTGCCAGCAGCCTGAGGGGACAGGGACATAGCAATCAGCCCCAGCATTTT
TRBV5-3,TRBD2,TRBJ2-1,once,CARSLPRTSAYNEQFF,TGTGCCAGAAGCCTCCCCCGTACTAGCGCCTACAATGAGCAGTTCTTC
TRBV7-2,.,TRBJ2-2,.,CASSSRGYGELFF,TGTGCCAGCAGCTCCAGGGGTTACGGGGAGCTGTTTTTT
TRBV7-3,TRBD1,TRBJ1-6,.,CASSLRTGDNSPLHF,TGTGCCAGCAGCTTAAGGACAGGGGATAATTCACCCCTCCACTTT
TRBV28,TRBD1,TRBJ1-1,.,CASKLTGGRIGTEAFF,TGTGCCAGCAAACTGACAGGGGGCAGGATCGGCACTGAAGCTTTCTTT
TRBV5-1,.,TRBJ1-3,.,CASSLAGPGRGGGNTIYF,TGCGCCAGCAGCTTGGCCGGCCCCGGTAGGGGAGGAGGAAACACCATATATTTT
TRBV18,TRBD2,TRBJ2-3,.,CASSPGTSGLADTQYF,TGTGCCAGCTCCCCCGGGACTAGCGGTTTAGCGGATACGCAGTATTTT
TRBV9,TRBD1,TRBJ2-6,.,CASSAGQSSGANVLTF,TGTGCCAGCAGCGCGGGACAGAGCTCTGGGGCCAACGTCCTGACTTTC
TRBV6-5,.,TRBJ2-7,.,CASRRGSQNYEQYF,TGTGCCAGCCGACGAGGCTCCCAGAACTACGAGCAGTACTTC
TRBV19,.,TRBJ1-3,.,CASSAVRTAGNTIYF,TGTGCCAGTAGTGCCGTTAGGACTGCCGGAAACACCATATATTTT
TRBV6-5,TRBD1,TRBJ1-2,.,CASSFRDRGNGYTF,TGTGCCAGCAGTTTCCGAGACAGGGGGAACGGCTACACCTTC
TRBV7-8,.,TRBJ1-5,.,CASSTRGPQHF,TGTGCCAGCAGCACCCGAGGGCCCCAGCATTTT
TRBV10-3,.,TRBJ2-7,once,CAISTSYEQYF,TGTGCCATCAGTACTAGTTACGAGCAGTACTTC
TRBV28,TRBD2,TRBJ2-7,.,CASHTSGRSYEQYF,TGTGCCAGCCATACTAGCGGGAGGTCGTACGAGCAGTACTTC
TRBV5-8,.,TRBJ2-5,.,CASTRGLAPALQETQYF,TGTGCCAGCACCCGAGGATTAGCGCCTGCTTTGCAAGAGACCCAGTACTTC
TRBV11-2,TRBD1,TRBJ2-7,.,CAHRGRRASYEQYF,TGTGCCCATAGGGGGCGGCGAGCAAGCTACGAGCAGTACTTC
TRBV18,.,TRBJ1-3,.,CASSTGATGSGNTIYF,TGTGCCAGCTCAACCGGAGCAACAGGGTCTGGAAACACCATATATTTT
TRBV6-4,TRBD2,TRBJ2-1,.,CASSAGLAGGSYNEQFF,TGTGCCAGCAGTGCCGGGTTAGCGGGGGGTTCCTACAATGAGCAGTTCTTC
TRBV18,.,TRBJ2-7,.,CASSPSAQGNEQYF,TGTGCCAGCTCACCTAGTGCACAGGGCAACGAGCAGTACTTC
TRBV9,TRBD2,TRBJ2-1,once,CASLRTSGGHRNEQFF,TGTGCCAGCCTGAGGACTAGCGGGGGGCATAGGAATGAGCAGTTCTTC
TRBV27,.,TRBJ1-6,once,CASSLGANNSPLHF,TGTGCCAGCAGTTTAGGGGCAAACAATTCACCCCTCCACTTT
TRBV11-2,TRBD2,TRBJ2-1,.,CASSPGLAFVNEQFF,TGTGCCAGCAGCCCCGGACTAGCGTTTGTCAATGAGCAGTTCTTC
TRBV11-1,TRBD2,TRBJ2-7,.,CASSPRLAKTYEQYF,TGTGCCAGCAGCCCGCGACTAGCGAAGACCTACGAGCAGTACTTC
TRBV10-3,.,TRBJ2-3,.,CAISGAGIAADTQYF,TGTGCCATCAGTGGGGCGGGGATCGCGGCAGATACGCAGTATTTT
TRBV16,TRBD1,TRBJ2-2,.,CASSPPRDRDTGELFF,TGTGCCAGCAGTCCCCCCCGGGACAGGGACACCGGGGAGCTGTTTTTT
TRBV6-5,TRBD1,TRBJ2-7,.,CASSYDRGIYEQYF,TGTGCCAGCAGCTACGACAGGGGGATATACGAGCAGTACTTC
TRBV28,.,TRBJ2-7,.,CASSLQGPIYEQYF,TGTGCCAGCAGTTTACAGGGTCCCATTTACGAGCAGTACTTC